This T cell receptor beta chain was recorded in a study of identical twins. Study-level points and caveats: Out-of-frame alpha sequences shared by twins were enriched for low generation probability. A cross-sectional statistical analysis, not follow-up of the same donors, supported the conclusions.

This clonotype was seen only a few times. Its antigen is as yet unknown. Template switching created a universal primer site, and the cDNA included unique molecular identifiers. TCRdb called the 5' RACE reads again in MiXCR, with one record for every CDR3 protein. The data contain under 800,000 distinct CDR3 sequences, roughly 20% of them singletons. V dropped 2 bases and J dropped 3; count of bases not matched to a gene: 4. This CDR3 has 15 amino acids. Germline V gene lookup returns CDR1 MGHDK and CDR2 SYGVNS. These data were also filed under a second study, of T cells expressing NK-cell markers. That report adds: Several of the experiments relied on an anti-gamma-delta TCR antibody so that only alpha-beta TCR T cells were sorted.

The rearrangement links TRBV25-1 to TRBJ2-3; TRBD1 matches 8 bases. Sequenced material: PBMCs. This TCR came from a woman younger than 30 in good health. CDR3 loop: CASSEQGAGTDTQYF. For the CDR3, the DNA is TGTGCCAGCAGTGAACAGGGGGCAGGGACAGATACGCAGTATTTT. The complete variable domain, with remaining parts taken from reference TRBV25-1 and TRBJ2-3, reads EADIYQTPRYLVIGTGKKITLECSQTMGHDKMYWYQQDPGMELHLIHYSYGVNSTEKGDLSSESTVSRIRTEHFPLTLESARPSHTSQYLCASSEQGAGTDTQYFGPGTRLTVL.